This T cell receptor (beta chain) was found in a study of blood T cell repertoires in COVID-19. Background on the study: Both acute and convalescent COVID-19 samples were obtained from the United States, Italy and Spain.

Germline V gene lookup returns CDR1 SGHNT and CDR2 YYREEE (reference sequence). This CDR3 is built from 16 residues. V lost 6 bases to trimming and J lost 4 bases, with 22 bases between them. Per the study methods: Estimates of nucleated cell counts were drawn from the amplification of reference gene primers. The table came from immunoSEQ multiplex PCR; TCRdb's copy has only in-frame clones and leaves some out. V and J calls and clone size follow that table, whereas D and trimming were derived from the DNA. The sample contains 250,000 to 300,000 clones, about 90% of which appear only once. Across 20 to 25 US areas, participants ranged in age from roughly 18 to 95 years. Participants reported their clinical history, and cohort assignment relied on those reports.

The material sequenced was PBMCs or T cells enriched from blood (not recorded which). The V call is TRBV5-4, the J call TRBJ1-2; the D gene is possibly TRBD1 (5 bases). The source of this sequence is a human donor in a cohort exposed to, infected with or recovered from COVID-19 (not recorded which). The donor label of this sample is uncertain. CDR3 sequence: CASTLGGDPGGYGYTF. The CDR3 nucleotides are TGTGCCAGCACCCTTGGTGGGGATCCGGGGGGCTATGGCTACACCTTC.